The subject of this entry is one T cell receptor beta chain. This record belongs to a study of T cell responses to AZD1222 COVID-19 vaccine. TCRdb's table, derived via immunoSEQ multiplex PCR, lists solely in-frame clones and lacks some. This repertoire shows over 100,000 clones, more than 85% found once; its top ten account for around 5%. V dropped 5 bases and J dropped 5 bases, with 13 bases sitting between them. The CDR3 has 13 residues. CDR1 and CDR2 (germline): MDHEN, SYDVKM. This sequence joins TRBV28 and TRBJ2-7; no definite D call. The sample was peripheral blood, taken on day 0 of AZD1222 vaccination. The TCR was taken from an adult in good health. The CDR3 loop reads CASSQGTRDEQYF. The CDR3 coding sequence is TGTGCCAGCAGTCAAGGCACAAGAGACGAGCAGTACTTC.